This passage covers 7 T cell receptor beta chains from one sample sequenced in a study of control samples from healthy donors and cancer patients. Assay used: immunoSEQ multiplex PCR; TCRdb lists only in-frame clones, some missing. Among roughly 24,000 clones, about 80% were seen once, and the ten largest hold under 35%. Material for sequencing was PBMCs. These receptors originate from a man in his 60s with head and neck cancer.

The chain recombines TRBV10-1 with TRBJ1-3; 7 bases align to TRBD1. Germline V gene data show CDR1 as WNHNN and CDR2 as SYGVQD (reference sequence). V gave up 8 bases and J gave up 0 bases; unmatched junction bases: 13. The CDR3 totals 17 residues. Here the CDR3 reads CASGSGRTGDSGNTIYF. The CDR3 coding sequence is TGCGCCAGCGGTTCCGGGCGGACAGGCGACTCTGGAAACACCATATATTTT.

The CDR3 DNA reads TGTGCCAGCAGTTCGGACAGGGCACAAGAGACCCAGTACTTC. It encodes CASSSDRAQETQYF. The rearrangement links TRBV5-4 to TRBJ2-5, with 8 bases fitting TRBD1. This CDR3 spans 14 amino acids. CDR1 and CDR2 from the germline V gene are SGHNT and YYREEE (reference sequence). The V gene end was trimmed by 5 bases and the J gene end by 2 bases; junction bases not matched to a gene: 5.

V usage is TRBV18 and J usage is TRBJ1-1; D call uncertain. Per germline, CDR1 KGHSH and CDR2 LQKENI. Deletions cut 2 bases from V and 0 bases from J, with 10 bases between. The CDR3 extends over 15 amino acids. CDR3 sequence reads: CASSPRADLNTEAFF. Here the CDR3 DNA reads TGTGCCAGCTCACCAAGGGCAGATTTGAACACTGAAGCTTTCTTT.

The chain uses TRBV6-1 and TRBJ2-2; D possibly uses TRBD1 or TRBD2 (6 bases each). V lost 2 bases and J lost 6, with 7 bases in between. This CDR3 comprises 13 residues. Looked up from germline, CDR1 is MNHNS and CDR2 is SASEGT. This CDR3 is CASSERGAGELFF. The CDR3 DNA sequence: TGTGCCAGCAGTGAAAGGGGGGCCGGGGAGCTGTTTTTT.

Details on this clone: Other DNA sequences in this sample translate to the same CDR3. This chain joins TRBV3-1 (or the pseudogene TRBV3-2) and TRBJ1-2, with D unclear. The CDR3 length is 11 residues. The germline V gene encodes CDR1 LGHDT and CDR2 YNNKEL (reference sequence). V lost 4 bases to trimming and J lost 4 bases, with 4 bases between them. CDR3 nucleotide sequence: TGTGCCAGCAGCCCCGGCTATGGCTACACCTTC. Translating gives CASSPGYGYTF.

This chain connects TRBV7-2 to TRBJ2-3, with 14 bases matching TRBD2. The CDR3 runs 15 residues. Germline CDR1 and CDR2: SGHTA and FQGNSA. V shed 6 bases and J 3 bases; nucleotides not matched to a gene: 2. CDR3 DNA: TGTGCCAGCAGTTGGACTAGCGGGGGGACAGATACGCAGTATTTT. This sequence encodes CASSWTSGGTDTQYF. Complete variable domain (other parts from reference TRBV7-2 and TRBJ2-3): GAGVSQSPSNKVTEKGKDVELRCDPISGHTALYWYRQSLGQGLEFLIYFQGNSAPDKSGLPSDRFSAERTGGSVSTLTIQRTQQEDSAVYLCASSWTSGGTDTQYFGPGTRLTVL.

CDR3 DNA: TGTGCCAGCAGTGAGGCAGGGACCTACGAGCAGTACTTC. Translation gives CASSEAGTYEQYF. The chain links TRBV2 to TRBJ2-7, with a tentative D call TRBD1 (5 bases). Between the trimmed V and J ends, which lost 3 bases and 2 bases, there was a span of 8 bases. The CDR3 is 13 residues long. Germline V gene data show CDR1 as SNHLY and CDR2 as FYNNEI.